This T cell receptor (beta chain) was found in a study of T cells in Graves' hyperthyroidism and ophthalmopathy. This clonotype was detected many times. Amplification of TCR beta CDR3 regions used RNA as the template. HTBI primers drove first-round RT-PCR of the TCR CDR3. TCRdb itself ran the multiplex PCR reads through MiXCR, one entry per CDR3 protein. The data show about half a million distinct CDR3 sequences, with roughly 20% seen just once and 26% held by the top ten. The TCR sequence derives from a man between 18 and 29 years old with Graves' hyperthyroidism. Sequenced: blood.

CDR3 nucleotides: TGTGCCAGCAGGACTAGCGGGGGGCGAGACACTGAAGCTTTCTTT. This translates into CASRTSGGRDTEAFF. This chain links TRBV2 with TRBJ1-1, with D tentatively TRBD1 (6 bases). Germline values: CDR1 SNHLY, CDR2 FYNNEI. V lost 6 bases and J 3 bases, leaving 17 bases between the germline ends. This CDR3 has 15 amino acids.